The T cell receptor beta chain described here comes from a study of T cell changes during pregnancy in multiple sclerosis. This CDR3 contains 15 residues. Germline CDR1 MGHDK, CDR2 SYGVNS. V trimming: 6 bases; J trimming: 5 bases; junction bases outside the gene matches: 9. Only in-frame clones appear in the TCRdb table, and some are missing; sequencing was by immunoSEQ multiplex PCR. This sample has fewer than 60,000 clones; roughly 95% occur once, and the top ten carry around 0.31%. This sample comprised CD4+ T cells from peripheral blood mononuclear cells, obtained in the third trimester of pregnancy. The rearrangement joins TRBV25-1 to TRBJ1-4; 7 nucleotides align to TRBD1. The clonotype originates from a female donor with multiple sclerosis, enrolled in a pregnancy study. CDR3 nucleotide sequence: TGTGCCAGCAGCCGTTCCGGGACAGCGAATGAAAAACTGTTTTTT. This encodes CASSRSGTANEKLFF.